This T cell receptor (beta chain) was identified in a study of HIV-infected patients and healthy controls. Study-wide results and limits: CDR3 sharing between individuals was lower in HIV-infected patients than in healthy controls.

Antiretroviral therapy had run roughly three months, about 14 weeks, before follow-up blood collection. No cell fractionation was done, so the repertoire covers all unsorted peripheral blood T cells. Reverse transcription used 450 to 650 ng RNA and constant-region primers for alpha and beta. Using multiplexing indices, alpha and beta chain libraries were generated apart by chain-specific third strand synthesis. TCRdb re-called the 5' RACE reads through MiXCR, storing one row per CDR3 protein. This sample has about 14,000 distinct CDR3 sequences; 12% occur once, and the top ten carry about 37%. This clonotype was observed at least ten times. The target antigen is unknown. This CDR3 comprises 14 residues. Germline V gives CDR1 MNHEY, CDR2 SMNVEV (reference sequence). V lost 6 bases to trimming and J lost 1 base, with 10 bases between them.

The origin of this receptor is an adult with HIV infection. The donor label of this sample is uncertain. This chain links TRBV27 with TRBJ1-5, with D possibly matching TRBD1 (5 bases). Material: blood, obtained during antiretroviral therapy. The DNA of the CDR3 is TGTGCCAGCAGGGCGGGACTAAGCAATCAGCCCCAGCATTTT. Translating gives CASRAGLSNQPQHF.